The 28 T cell receptor beta chains listed next were all sequenced from one sample in a study of T-cell reconstitution after alpha-beta-depleted transplantation in children (dated by TCRdb to 2016 to 2017). To prepare the library, PCR was applied. TCRdb names Illumina HiSeq 2500 as the instrument used. TCR library preparation used molecular barcoding, with unique molecular identifiers applied to normalize quantification of the TCRbeta repertoire. TCRdb's own reprocessing of the public reads used fastp at Q25 and MiXCR and kept productive beta chains. Each CDR3 protein appears once, grouped with its most common genes and DNA. Counted in this sample were fewer than 750,000 distinct CDR3 sequences; under 25% of them appeared once. The top ten clones comprise roughly 15% of the sample. The sample's treatment or condition label is to be understood as: allogeneic hematopoietic cell transplantation with graft depleted of TCRalphabeta T cells and CD19 B cells.

The material was PBMCs, mostly from graft donor cells, obtained 360 days after TCRalphabeta/CD19-depleted stem cell transplant. The source is a boy less than two years old who had a stem cell transplant for acute myeloid leukemia, so the T cells may come from the graft donor.

This clonotype occurred many times. This chain joins TRBV7-2 and TRBJ2-3, with D unclear. V shed 4 bases and J shed 8 bases, with 7 bases lying between them. This CDR3 spans 11 amino acids. The V gene's germline CDR1 is SGHTA and CDR2 FQGNSA. CDR3 residues: CASSSGFTQYF. The CDR3 coding sequence is TGTGCCAGCAGCTCTGGGTTTACGCAGTATTTT.

The table lists this clonotype with many counts. This chain joins TRBV13 and TRBJ2-7; 7 nucleotides agree with TRBD1. J was trimmed by 5 bases and V by 5 bases; bases with no gene match: 9. There are 14 residues in the CDR3. Germline CDR1 reads PRHDT; CDR2 reads FYEKMQ (reference sequence). DNA for the CDR3: TGTGCCAGCAGCGTAAATAACAGGGGCCACGAGCAGTACGTC. Translating it yields CASSVNNRGHEQYV.

The chain couples TRBV4-3 to TRBJ1-6, with a possible D match to TRBD1 (5 bases). Germline-derived CDR1 and CDR2 are LGHNA and YSLEER. The CDR3 runs 14 residues. With 0 bases removed from V and 7 bases from J, the gap between germline ends came to 7 bases. The DNA for the CDR3 is TGCGCCAGCAGCCAAGAGGGGGGGAATTCACCCCTCCACTTT. This gives the protein CASSQEGGNSPLHF.

The chain couples TRBV20-1 to TRBJ2-5; D is undetermined. The germline gives CDR1 DFQATT, CDR2 SNEGSKA (reference sequence). With 0 bases removed from V and 1 base from J, the gap between germline ends came to 9 bases. The CDR3 loop spans 14 amino acids. Here the CDR3 reads CSARDGSLQETQYF. In nucleotides, the CDR3 is TGCAGTGCTAGAGACGGCAGCCTCCAAGAGACCCAGTACTTC.

This clonotype has just a few counts. This chain uses TRBV12-3 or TRBV12-4 with TRBJ2-1, with 7 bases identical to TRBD1. V dropped 6 bases and J dropped 9; count of bases not matched to a gene: 14. The CDR3 is made up of 15 amino acids. The CDR3, as DNA: TGTGCCAGCAGCCCAGAAGACAGGGAATCGGGTGAGCAGTTCTTC. Translation: CASSPEDRESGEQFF.

Ten or more counts support this clonotype. V is TRBV12-3 or TRBV12-4 and J is TRBJ2-5; D is possibly TRBD1 (5 bases). The germline V and J ends were trimmed by 2 bases and 0 bases, with 10 bases remaining between them. The CDR3 contains 15 residues. DNA for the CDR3: TGTGCCAGCAGTTTACGGCAGGGTAACCAAGAGACCCAGTACTTC. This encodes CASSLRQGNQETQYF.

This clonotype was picked up many times. Compared with germline, one end of the junction differs, possibly owing to a read error. V and J are TRBV20-1 and TRBJ1-5; D gene uncertain. There are 14 residues in the CDR3. Germline assignment: CDR1 DFQATT and CDR2 SNEGSKA (reference sequence). CDR3 DNA: TGCAGTGCGAGAGGCAGCAATAGCAATCAGCCCCAGCATTTT. This gives the protein CSARGSNSNQPQHF.

The V call is TRBV7-6, the J call TRBJ2-5; D may be TRBD1 or TRBD2 (6 bases each). The CDR3 length is 17 residues. V gave up 5 bases and J gave up 1 base, with 20 bases separating them. Germline CDR1 SGHVS, CDR2 FNYEAQ. In DNA, the CDR3 is TGTGCCAGCAGCCTGGACAGTCCCTGGGGGGTCCAAGAGACCCAGTACTTC. Encoded protein: CASSLDSPWGVQETQYF.

The table lists this clonotype with many counts. The chain recombines TRBV7-2 with TRBJ2-3, with 9 bases lining up with TRBD2. The CDR3 is 14 residues long. V shed 7 bases and J 5 bases; nucleotides not matched to a gene: 7. Germline V CDR1 and CDR2: SGHTA, FQGNSA. The CDR3 DNA sequence: TGTGCCAGCACCGTCCTAGCGGGGTTAGATACGCAGTATTTT. Amino acid sequence: CASTVLAGLDTQYF.

This clonotype was seen more than once but under ten times. The chain joins TRBV20-1 to TRBJ2-3; D is unresolved. V was clipped by 2 bases and J by 3 bases, with 12 bases between them. Germline V gives CDR1 DFQATT, CDR2 SNEGSKA (reference sequence). CDR3 length equals 14 residues. The CDR3 sequence is CSARRHERTDTQYF. CDR3 nucleotide sequence: TGCAGTGCTAGAAGGCACGAACGAACAGATACGCAGTATTTT.

The sample holds a few counts of this clonotype. This sequence joins TRBV20-1 and TRBJ2-2, with 12 bases fitting TRBD2. CDR1 DFQATT and CDR2 SNEGSKA come from the germline V gene (reference sequence). With 1 base clipped from V and 2 bases from J, the junction kept 8 bases outside the gene matches. This CDR3 comprises 18 residues. CDR3 residues: CSARAVLAGGPNTGELFF. As DNA, the CDR3 is TGCAGTGCTAGAGCCGTCCTAGCGGGGGGGCCTAACACCGGGGAGCTGTTTTTT.

The rearrangement uses TRBV7-2 and TRBJ2-3; D unclear. The CDR3 sequence is 18 residues long. Trimming stripped 0 bases from V and 0 bases from J, with 16 bases between. Germline-derived CDR1 and CDR2 are SGHTA and FQGNSA. The CDR3 is CASSLALVLAASTDTQYF. CDR3 nucleotide sequence: TGTGCCAGCAGCTTAGCCCTCGTGTTGGCGGCGAGCACAGATACGCAGTATTTT.

This clonotype has just a few counts. This chain uses TRBV29-1 with TRBJ1-1; D is possibly TRBD1 (5 bases). This CDR3 comprises 12 residues. The V end was cut by 7 bases, the J end by 7 bases, with 16 bases between. Looked up from germline, CDR1 is SQVTM and CDR2 is ANQGSEA. As DNA, the CDR3 is TGCAGCGGGGGCAGTGGGCTATATGAAGCTTTCTTT. This codes for CSGGSGLYEAFF.

Many counts were recorded for this clonotype. This chain connects TRBV20-1 to TRBJ2-1; 10 bases agree with TRBD2. V shed 4 bases and J 5 bases; nucleotides not matched to a gene: 5. This CDR3 has 14 residues. Germline CDR1 DFQATT, CDR2 SNEGSKA (reference sequence). This chain's CDR3 is CSAITSGANNEQFF. The DNA for the CDR3 is TGCAGTGCTATAACTAGCGGGGCCAACAATGAGCAGTTCTTC.

V is TRBV7-3 and J is TRBJ2-3, with 12 bases matching TRBD2. With V trimmed by 2 bases and J by 1 base, 4 bases remained unmatched. The CDR3 length is 17 residues. Germline-derived CDR1 and CDR2 are SGHTA and FQGTGA. The CDR3 is CASSLPRTSGGTDTQYF. The DNA for the CDR3 is TGTGCCAGCAGCTTACCTCGGACTAGCGGGGGCACAGATACGCAGTATTTT.

This clonotype was recorded at least ten times. The genes are TRBV7-6 and TRBJ2-5; the D gene is possibly TRBD1 (5 bases). V lost 5 bases and J lost 2, with 18 bases in between. The CDR3 length is 16 residues. Germline CDR1 is SGHVS and CDR2 is FNYEAQ. This CDR3 is CASSLRDSQRQETQYF. CDR3 nucleotide sequence: TGTGCCAGCAGCCTCCGAGACAGTCAAAGACAAGAGACCCAGTACTTC.

V usage is TRBV20-1 and J usage is TRBJ1-4, with D unclear. Germline CDR1 is DFQATT and CDR2 is SNEGSKA (reference sequence). With 0 bases removed from V and 6 bases from J, the gap between germline ends came to 11 bases. This CDR3 comprises 14 residues. CDR3 protein: CSARDAQRDEKLFF. The CDR3 DNA sequence: TGCAGTGCTAGAGACGCACAGAGGGATGAAAAACTGTTTTTT.

At least ten counts were recorded for this clonotype. The chain links TRBV4-1 to TRBJ1-4; D possibly corresponds to TRBD1 (6 bases). Trimming removed 5 bases from V and 0 bases from J, with 16 bases in between. This CDR3 has 17 residues. Germline V gene data show CDR1 as MGHRA and CDR2 as YSYEKL. CDR3 DNA: TGCGCCAGCAGCGCCAGCCTGGACAGTTCAACTAATGAAAAACTGTTTTTT. Protein product: CASSASLDSSTNEKLFF.

This rearrangement joins TRBV28 to TRBJ2-2; D ambiguous. This CDR3 is built from 18 residues. The V gene's germline CDR1 is MDHEN and CDR2 SYDVKM. V lost 3 bases and J 0 bases, leaving 17 bases between the germline ends. This CDR3 is CASSFSQAKSSNTGELFF. CDR3 sequence (DNA): TGTGCCAGCAGTTTCTCACAAGCCAAGTCGTCGAACACCGGGGAGCTGTTTTTT.

J is TRBJ1-2 and V is TRBV5-1; the match to TRBD1 covers 7 bases. J was trimmed by 8 bases and V by 2 bases; bases with no gene match: 9. CDR1 and CDR2 (germline): SGHRS, YFSETQ. CDR3 length: 14 residues. The CDR3 DNA reads TGCGCCAGCAGCTTCCAGGGGGATATGGGGGGCTACACCTTC. This codes for CASSFQGDMGGYTF.

This sequence joins TRBV20-1 and TRBJ2-1; D is uncertain. From germline, CDR1 is DFQATT and CDR2 SNEGSKA (reference sequence). Trimming stripped 3 bases from V and 3 bases from J, with 3 bases between. CDR3 size: 11 residues. This CDR3 reads CSASFYNEQFF. DNA of the CDR3: TGCAGTGCTAGCTTCTACAATGAGCAGTTCTTC.

This clonotype has at least ten counts. The V call is TRBV29-1, the J call TRBJ2-3; TRBD2 is a possible D gene (6 bases). Trimming stripped 5 bases from V and 8 bases from J, with 11 bases between. Per the germline V gene, CDR1 is SQVTM and CDR2 is ANQGSEA. This CDR3 spans 11 amino acids. The CDR3 spells CSVSAGSTQYF. DNA for the CDR3: TGCAGCGTTTCGGCGGGGTCTACGCAGTATTTT.

This chain links TRBV6-5 with TRBJ1-1, with D maybe TRBD1 (5 bases). Trimming left V 0 bases short and J 7 bases short, with 12 bases between. Germline assignment: CDR1 MNHEY and CDR2 SVGAGI. The length of the CDR3 is 14 residues. CDR3 coding DNA: TGTGCCAGCAGTTACTCTGACGGGGCGAGTGAAGCTTTCTTT. Amino acid sequence: CASSYSDGASEAFF.

This clonotype showed up just a few times. The CDR3 DNA sequence: TGTGCCAGCAGTTACGTAGAGGGGGGCTCTGGAAACACCATATATTTT. It specifies CASSYVEGGSGNTIYF. The V call is TRBV6-5, the J call TRBJ1-3; tentative D call: TRBD1 (6 bases). V dropped 2 bases and J dropped 0 bases, with 11 bases sitting between them. CDR1 is MNHEY and CDR2 is SVGAGI in the germline V gene. CDR3 length equals 16 residues.

The V and J genes are TRBV7-9 and TRBJ1-1; a weak D match, TRBD1 (6 bases). The CDR3 is made up of 16 amino acids. Germline V gene sequence: CDR1 SEHNR, CDR2 FQNEAQ (reference sequence). The germline V and J ends were trimmed by 6 bases and 2 bases, with 19 bases remaining between them. For the CDR3, the DNA is TGTGCCAGCAGACATTCGTCCGGGACACCTAACACTGAAGCTTTCTTT. Translation: CASRHSSGTPNTEAFF.

In its sample, this clonotype was seen many times. The chain carries TRBV7-9 and TRBJ2-5; 7 bases fit TRBD2. The CDR3 is made up of 16 amino acids. CDR1 and CDR2 (germline): SEHNR, FQNEAQ (reference sequence). V lost 6 bases, J lost 4 bases, and 14 bases stayed unmatched. CDR3 DNA sequence: TGTGCCAGCAGTTCCAACGATCGCGGGGGAGGAGAGACCCAGTACTTC. Translated, it gives CASSSNDRGGGETQYF.

The count of this clonotype is one. The V call is TRBV2, the J call TRBJ2-1; unclear D gene. The CDR3 is 16 amino acids. Trimming shortened V by 4 bases and J by 0 bases, and 13 bases separated the two germline ends. CDR1 is SNHLY and CDR2 is FYNNEI in the germline V gene. CDR3 coding DNA: TGTGCCAGCAGTGGCAGGCAGTTAAGCTCCTACAATGAGCAGTTCTTC. It translates to CASSGRQLSSYNEQFF.

This clonotype was observed many times. The genes are TRBV5-8 and TRBJ2-3; D is ambiguous. The germline V and J ends were trimmed by 0 bases and 2 bases, with 13 bases remaining between them. CDR3 size: 16 residues. Germline V gene sequence: CDR1 SGHTS, CDR2 YDEGEE. For the CDR3, the DNA is TGTGCCAGCAGCTTGGGTGTCGCACTTGCCACAGATACGCAGTATTTT. Translating it yields CASSLGVALATDTQYF.